The source of this T cell receptor (beta chain) is a study of CD8+ T cells in alopecia areata (dated by TCRdb to 2016 to 2019). Study-wide context: To study T cell clonal expansion in alopecia areata, the researchers applied high-throughput TCRbeta sequencing to both the C3H/HeJ mouse model and human patients. TCRbeta CDR3 regions were amplified by immunoSEQ multiplex PCR using 35 Vbeta forward and 13 Jbeta reverse primers. The RNA source kit depended on sample type: the PAXgene miRNA kit for fixed scalp, the miRNeasy kit for PBMCs, and the RNeasy kit for mouse skin. On the human side, TCRbeta sequencing was run on scalp tissue and on sorted CD4+ and CD8+ peripheral blood T cells from healthy controls and from alopecia areata patients with either patchy or totalis/universalis disease. Scalp clonality was compared across normal scalp (n=4), patchy alopecia areata scalp (n=8), and alopecia totalis/universalis scalp (n=8). Study-wide findings and limitations: TCR sequences shared between patients were less clear than in mice, possibly partly because of HLA diversity in the patient population. Scalp TCR repertoire analysis is complicated because resident alphabeta T cells in normal human skin are also sequenced, whereas mouse skin is dominated by gammadelta T cells. Compared with normal scalp, lesional scalp had higher clonality and more expanded CD8+ clones, particularly in alopecia totalis/universalis, a pattern that suggests antigenic drive.

Worth noting for this clone: The antigen it binds to is not known. Nothing much larger sits one base from this clone, and base qualities are not available.

After PBMCs were isolated by density centrifugation and stained for CD3, CD4 and CD8, a FACSAria was used to sort CD4+ and CD8+ T cells. Scalp biopsies and blood samples were provided by unaffected controls. The protocol used for the library was the immunoSEQ multiplex PCR assay. For TCR sequencing, RNA was extracted from every sample and reverse transcribed into cDNA to serve as template. SuperScript III was used to make first-strand cDNA, primed with a 2:1 mix of oligo-dT and random hexamers. Amplification bias was assessed with a synthetic immune receptor repertoire, and residual bias was removed computationally. On the study's bioinformatics: Raw reads were preprocessed to remove errors, and CDR3 was defined according to IMGT conventions as the region from the conserved cysteine to phenylalanine. Clonality was computed by normalizing Shannon entropy by log2 of the number of productive unique TCRs and subtracting the result from 1. Whether scalp clones were CD4 or CD8 was inferred by matching scalp TCRbeta sequences against CD4 and CD8 repertoires sorted from blood. TCRdb took this table from immuneACCESS and kept in-frame rearrangements with V and J called. Such tables lack part of the clones; where checked against another copy, unresolved V genes explain under half of the gap, and the rest is unexplained. D and trimming come from the DNA, and the V and J calls and clone size come from that table. The table for this sample lists 85,000 to 110,000 clones; approximately 52% of them were counted only once. The biggest ten clones account for about 9% of the sample.

The germline V gene yields MDHEN for CDR1 and SYDVKM for CDR2. Deletion took 1 base off V and 5 bases off J, with a span of 14 bases between the germline ends. The CDR3 spans 15 residues, from the cysteine through the phenylalanine. The read is trimmed to its CDR3 DNA, 45 bases read in frame from base 1. Sequencing was performed on CD4+ T cells sorted from blood. This TCR came from a human donor in good health. In this chain, TRBV28 is recombined with TRBJ2-5; the D gene may be TRBD1 or TRBD2, since each aligns over 6 bases. The CDR3 region reads CASSLFRGQGETQYF. The bases read TGTGCCAGCAGTTTATTTCGGGGGCAGGGGGAGACCCAGTACTTC.